This T cell receptor (beta chain) was captured by sequencing in a study of blood T cell repertoires in COVID-19. Turning to the study itself: Acute and convalescent COVID-19 specimens originated in the United States, Italy and Spain.

This clone was seen repeatedly, ten times or more. Data came from immunoSEQ multiplex PCR; TCRdb stores just in-frame clones and leaves some out. Among around 220,000 clones, around 84% were seen once, and the ten largest hold 20%. Source material: peripheral blood. The receptor was isolated from a man aged 25-40 years with active or convalescent COVID-19.

The CDR3 sequence: CASSHPTQGWNEQFF. The CDR3 DNA is TGCGCCAGCAGCCACCCTACACAGGGGTGGAATGAGCAGTTCTTC. The chain employs TRBV4-1 and TRBJ2-1; 7 positions agree with TRBD1. In germline, CDR1 is MGHRA, CDR2 YSYEKL. The CDR3 is made up of 15 amino acids. J gave up 7 bases and V 3 bases, and 9 bases lay outside the gene matches.